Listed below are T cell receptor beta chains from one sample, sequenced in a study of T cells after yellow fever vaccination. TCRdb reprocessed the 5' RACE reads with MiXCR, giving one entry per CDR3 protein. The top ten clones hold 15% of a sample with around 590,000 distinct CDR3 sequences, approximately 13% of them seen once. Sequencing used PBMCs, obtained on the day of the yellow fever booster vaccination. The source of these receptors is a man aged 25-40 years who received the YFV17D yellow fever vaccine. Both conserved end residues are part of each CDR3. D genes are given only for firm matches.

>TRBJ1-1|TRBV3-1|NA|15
CASSPRQEVNTEAFF
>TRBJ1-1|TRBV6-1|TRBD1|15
CASNIHRGVNTEAFF
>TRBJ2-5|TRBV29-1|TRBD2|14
CSAPPSGSQETQYF
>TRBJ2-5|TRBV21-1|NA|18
CASSKVRNSKVLQETQYF
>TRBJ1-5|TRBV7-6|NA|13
CASSKGGNQPQHF
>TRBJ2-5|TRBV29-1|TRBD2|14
CSVTGGSGRETQYF
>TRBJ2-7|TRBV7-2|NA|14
CASSAVTSAYEQYF
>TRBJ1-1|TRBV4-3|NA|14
CASSWTALNTEAFF
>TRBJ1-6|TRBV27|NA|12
CASSSTRSPLHF
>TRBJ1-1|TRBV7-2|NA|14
CASSLGGSDTEAFF
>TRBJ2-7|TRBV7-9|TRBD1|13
CASSPTGFGEQYF
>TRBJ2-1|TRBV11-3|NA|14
CASSFGRTNNEQFF
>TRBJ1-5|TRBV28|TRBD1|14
CASRTGNGNQPQHF
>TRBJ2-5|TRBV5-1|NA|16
CVSSLRVVGDQETQYF
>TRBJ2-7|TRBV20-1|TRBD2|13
CSATSEARWEQYF
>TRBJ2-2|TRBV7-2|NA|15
CASSLTQINTGELFF
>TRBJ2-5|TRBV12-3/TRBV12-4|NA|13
CASSWGFQETQYF
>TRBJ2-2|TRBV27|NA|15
CASSLGGSWAGELFF
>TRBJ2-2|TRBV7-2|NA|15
CASKTRDQNTGELFF